This T cell receptor (beta chain) was found in a study of T cell changes during pregnancy in multiple sclerosis. Measured with immunoSEQ multiplex PCR; TCRdb has only the in-frame clones, and not every one. The sample shows over 50,000 clones, about 86% of them seen only once. The V end was cut by 4 bases, the J end by 5 bases, with 9 bases between. The CDR3 loop spans 13 amino acids. Germline assignment: CDR1 MGHRA and CDR2 YSYEKL. Sequenced: peripheral blood from another person, used as feeder cells. The sequence derives from a human donor whose cells served as feeder cells for cultures in a pregnancy study. This sequence joins TRBV4-1 and TRBJ1-5, with D uncertain. CDR3 loop: CASSPSGYQPQHF. CDR3 nucleotides: TGCGCCAGCAGCCCATCGGGCTATCAGCCCCAGCATTTT.